The 20 T cell receptor beta chains reported below all come from one sample, sequenced in a study of PD-L1 blockade in urothelial cancer. The table came from immunoSEQ multiplex PCR; TCRdb's copy has only in-frame clones and leaves some out. The table shows 85,000 to 90,000 clones, with 90% occurring only once. The material sequenced was PBMCs, taken around atezolizumab (anti-PD-L1) treatment. These receptors were obtained from a man in his sixties with urothelial cancer.

J is TRBJ2-5 and V is TRBV19, with a possible D match to TRBD2 (7 bases). Germline values: CDR1 LNHDA, CDR2 SQIVND (reference sequence). The CDR3 consists of 17 residues. The V end lost 2 bases, the J end lost 7 bases, and 23 bases lay between the germline ends. The CDR3 DNA follows: TGTGCCAGTAGTATACCCGAAACGCCGGGGGGCCCTGGGACCCAGTACTTC. This gives the protein CASSIPETPGGPGTQYF.

This chain joins TRBV7-9 and TRBJ1-2, with D perhaps TRBD1 (6 bases). The CDR3 is made up of 12 amino acids. From germline, CDR1 is SEHNR and CDR2 FQNEAQ (reference sequence). Trimming removed 1 base from V and 8 bases from J, with 8 bases in between. CDR3 sequence (DNA): TGTGCCAGCAGCTTAGGGGGGCTCGGCTACACCTTC. Its protein product is CASSLGGLGYTF. The entire variable domain, with the rest obtained from reference TRBV7-9 and TRBJ1-2, is as follows: DTGVSQNPRHKITKRGQNVTFRCDPISEHNRLYWYRQTLGQGPEFLTYFQNEAQLEKSRLLSDRFSAERPKGSFSTLEIQRTEQGDSAMYLCASSLGGLGYTFGSGTRLTVV.

The chain couples TRBV7-3 to TRBJ2-5; the match to TRBD2 covers 8 bases. Per germline, CDR1 SGHTA and CDR2 FQGTGA. This CDR3 spans 14 amino acids. Trimming took 1 base from V and 3 from J; bases not matched to a gene: 1. CDR3 protein: CASSLNGREETQYF. CDR3 in DNA: TGTGCCAGCAGCTTAAACGGGAGGGAAGAGACCCAGTACTTC.

This rearrangement joins TRBV5-4 to TRBJ1-2; D possibly corresponds to TRBD1 (5 bases). V was clipped by 4 bases and J by 3 bases, with 16 bases between them. This CDR3 contains 15 residues. Germline loops: CDR1 SGHNT, CDR2 YYREEE (reference sequence). The CDR3 region has the DNA TGTGCCAGCAGCCCACGACAGTTATCCCACTATGGCTACACCTTC. Translating gives CASSPRQLSHYGYTF.

This chain uses TRBV5-6 with TRBJ1-5; D call uncertain. Germline V gene lookup returns CDR1 SGHDT and CDR2 YYEEEE. The V end lost 4 bases, the J end lost 4 bases, and 6 bases lay between the germline ends. The CDR3 loop spans 12 amino acids. The CDR3 is CASSLRNQPQHF. CDR3 DNA sequence: TGTGCCAGCAGCCTCAGAAATCAGCCCCAGCATTTT.

This rearrangement joins TRBV4-1 to TRBJ2-3, with a tentative D call TRBD2 (6 bases). Germline CDR1 reads MGHRA; CDR2 reads YSYEKL. The CDR3 covers 15 residues. Trimming took off 3 bases at V and 0 bases at J, with 10 bases between the two ends. The CDR3 bases are TGCGCCAGCAGCCATAGCGGATTTAGCACAGATACGCAGTATTTT. Encoded protein: CASSHSGFSTDTQYF.

V is TRBV2 and J is TRBJ2-5; TRBD2 matches at 8 bases. The CDR3 loop spans 14 amino acids. Losses at the gene ends were 5 bases for V and 5 bases for J; bases not matched to a gene: 7. Looked up from germline, CDR1 is SNHLY and CDR2 is FYNNEI. The CDR3, as DNA: TGTGCCAGCAGTTACGGGGGGGCTAGGGAGACCCAGTACTTC. This translates into CASSYGGARETQYF.

The rearrangement links TRBV7-9 to TRBJ2-1, with a weak D call TRBD2 (5 bases). V lost 3 bases and J 4 bases, leaving 10 bases between the germline ends. Germline-derived CDR1 and CDR2 are SEHNR and FQNEAQ (reference sequence). The CDR3 spans 14 residues. CDR3 in amino acids: CASSFPGSYNEQFF. The CDR3 region has the DNA TGTGCCAGCAGCTTTCCGGGATCGTACAATGAGCAGTTCTTC.

The rearrangement links TRBV5-6 to TRBJ2-7; D is perhaps TRBD2 (5 bases). The CDR3 has 15 residues. V lost 0 bases, J lost 7 bases, and 17 bases lay in between. CDR1 is SGHDT, CDR2 YYEEEE, per germline. The CDR3 spells CASSLGARGKTEQYF. CDR3 coding DNA: TGTGCCAGCAGCTTGGGTGCCAGAGGGAAAACTGAGCAGTACTTC.

The chain combines TRBV4-3 with TRBJ2-7; TRBD2 is a possible D gene (5 bases). V lost 3 bases and J 3 bases, leaving 12 bases between the germline ends. This CDR3 spans 14 amino acids. Germline CDR1 is LGHNA and CDR2 is YSLEER. CDR3 sequence reads: CASSQDSANYEQYF. The CDR3 coding sequence is TGCGCCAGCAGCCAGGATAGCGCGAACTACGAGCAGTACTTC.

This clone was counted only a few times. The rearrangement joins TRBV7-2 to TRBJ2-1, with 11 nucleotides matching TRBD2. Trimming took 7 bases from V and 7 from J; bases not matched to a gene: 9. Germline CDR1 is SGHTA and CDR2 is FQGNSA. This CDR3 is 15 amino acids long. CDR3 amino acids: CASTPTSGTINEQFF. In nucleotides, the CDR3 is TGTGCCAGCACCCCGACTAGCGGGACTATTAATGAGCAGTTCTTC.

The rearrangement joins TRBV6-5 to TRBJ2-1, with TRBD1 as a possible D gene (6 bases). Trimming pared 6 bases from V and 14 bases from J, leaving 17 bases between. CDR1 and CDR2 (germline): MNHEY, SVGAGI. This CDR3 is built from 12 residues. The CDR3 loop is CASSFQGQGKFF. The CDR3 DNA follows: TGTGCCAGCAGCTTCCAGGGACAAGGAAAGTTCTTC.

In its sample, this clone was seen once. The chain recombines TRBV28 with TRBJ2-1; 10 bases line up with TRBD2. The CDR3 spans 15 residues. Trimming removed 4 bases from V and 5 bases from J; junction bases left unmatched: 5. Germline CDR1 and CDR2: MDHEN and SYDVKM. In DNA, the CDR3 is TGTGCCAGCAGTTCGAGCGGGAGGGCCCACAATGAGCAGTTCTTC. Translated: CASSSSGRAHNEQFF. The entire variable domain, with the rest obtained from reference TRBV28 and TRBJ2-1, is as follows: DVKVTQSSRYLVKRTGEKVFLECVQDMDHENMFWYRQDPGLGLRLIYFSYDVKMKEKGDIPEGYSVSREKKERFSLILESASTNQTSMYLCASSSSGRAHNEQFFGPGTRLTVL.

The chain has TRBV11-3 and TRBJ2-1; D unclear. The CDR3 runs to 14 residues. Trimming cost V 7 bases and J 4 bases, with 14 bases left between them. Germline V gene data show CDR1 as SGHNT and CDR2 as YENEEA. CDR3 DNA sequence: TGTGCCAGCAACCATCATACAGAGTACAATGAGCAGTTCTTC. Translation: CASNHHTEYNEQFF.

The J gene is TRBJ1-2, the V gene TRBV30, with D perhaps matching TRBD1 (5 bases). Germline loops: CDR1 GTSNPN, CDR2 SVGIG (reference sequence). CDR3 length: 11 residues. The V gene lost 8 bases and the J gene lost 8 bases, with 15 bases spanning the gap. The CDR3 coding sequence is TGTGCCAGGCCTCAGGGTGACGGCTACACCTTC. This codes for CARPQGDGYTF.

This chain connects TRBV5-5 to TRBJ2-7; tentative D call: TRBD1 (5 bases). This CDR3 contains 14 residues. Germline-derived CDR1 and CDR2 are SGHKS and YYEKEE (reference sequence). Trimming stripped 2 bases from V and 6 bases from J, with 15 bases between. The CDR3 DNA reads TGTGCCAGCAGCTTAGGCAGGGTAGAATCCGAGCAGTACTTC. Residues: CASSLGRVESEQYF.

This chain links TRBV9 with TRBJ1-6, with TRBD1 matching over 9 bases. The V gene's germline CDR1 is SGDLS and CDR2 YYNGEE. This CDR3 comprises 17 residues. The ends lost 1 base at V and 8 bases at J; junction bases unmatched: 10. The CDR3 DNA reads TGTGCCAGCAGCGTAACGTCCCCCGGGACAGGGTATTCACCCCTCCACTTT. The encoded protein is CASSVTSPGTGYSPLHF.

The V call is TRBV29-1, the J call TRBJ2-7; TRBD2 matches 7 bases. This CDR3 is built from 13 residues. Germline CDR1 SQVTM, CDR2 ANQGSEA. V was clipped by 2 bases and J by 2 bases; unmatched bases: 3. The CDR3 DNA reads TGCAGCGTTGAACTAGCGGATGCCTACGAGCAGTACTTC. Its protein product is CSVELADAYEQYF.

V and J are TRBV11-3 and TRBJ2-7, with a possible D match to TRBD1 (6 bases). In germline, CDR1 is SGHNT, CDR2 YENEEA. There are 14 residues in the CDR3. V shed 4 bases and J shed 5 bases, with 15 bases lying between them. This CDR3 reads CASSSQGRGHEQYF. In nucleotides, the CDR3 is TGTGCCAGCAGCTCTCAGGGGCGAGGTCACGAGCAGTACTTC.

A single count supports this clone. The genes are TRBV19 and TRBJ2-7, with TRBD2 as a possible D gene (6 bases). This CDR3 region has 15 residues. CDR1 and CDR2 (germline): LNHDA, SQIVND (reference sequence). V was clipped by 3 bases and J by 5 bases, with 17 bases between them. In DNA form, the CDR3 reads TGTGCCAGTAGTATTCGGGTTGCAGCGGGTCACGAGCAGTACTTC. Translating it yields CASSIRVAAGHEQYF.